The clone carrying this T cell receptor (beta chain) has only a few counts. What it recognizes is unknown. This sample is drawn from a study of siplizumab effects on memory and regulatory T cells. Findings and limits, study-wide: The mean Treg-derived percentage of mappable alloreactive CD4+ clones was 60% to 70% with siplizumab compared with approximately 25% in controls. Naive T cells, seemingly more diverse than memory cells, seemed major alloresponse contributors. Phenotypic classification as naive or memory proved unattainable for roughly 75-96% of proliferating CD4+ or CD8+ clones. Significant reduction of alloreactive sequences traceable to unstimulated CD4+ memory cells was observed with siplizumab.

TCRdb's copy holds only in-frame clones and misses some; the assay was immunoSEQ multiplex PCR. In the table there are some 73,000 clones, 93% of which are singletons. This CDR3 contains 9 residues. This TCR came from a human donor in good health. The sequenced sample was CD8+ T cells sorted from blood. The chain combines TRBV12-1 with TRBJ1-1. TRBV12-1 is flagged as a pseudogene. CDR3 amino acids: CATSRWAFF. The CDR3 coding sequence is TGTGCCACCAGCAGGTGGGCTTTCTTT.